This T cell receptor beta chain was identified in a study of cytomegalovirus exposure and HLA in healthy donors. Of note for this clone: Antigen unknown.

CDR1 and CDR2 from the germline V gene are SNHLY and FYNNEI. This CDR3 has 14 amino acids. Trimming shortened V by 3 bases and J by 5 bases, and 10 bases separated the two germline ends. Study-wide results and limits: Relative to equally common others, HLA-associated TCR beta chains showed greater clonal expansion in a later analysis. In a later analysis, HLA-C alleles had the fewest associated TCRs, DRB1 alleles the most. Some V segments, TRBV6-2 and TRBV6-3 among them, were indistinguishable and were therefore excluded.

The PCR was carried out with 60 Vbeta primers and 13 Jbeta primers. The data were produced by immunoSEQ multiplex PCR, yet TCRdb's version contains in-frame clones alone and is incomplete. The data contain fewer than 130,000 clones, roughly 80% of them singletons. The source material was PBMCs. This sequence was found in a female donor in good health and CMV-seropositive. The J gene is TRBJ1-4, the V gene TRBV2, with no clear D. The CDR3 sequence is CASSDRLPNEKLFF. DNA for the CDR3: TGTGCCAGCAGTGATCGTCTACCCAATGAAAAACTGTTTTTT. The entire variable domain, with the rest obtained from reference TRBV2 and TRBJ1-4, is as follows: EPEVTQTPSHQVTQMGQEVILRCVPISNHLYFYWYRQILGQKVEFLVSFYNNEISEKSEIFDDQFSVERPDGSNFTLKIRSTKLEDSAMYFCASSDRLPNEKLFFGSGTQLSVL.